The source of this TCR beta chain is a study of CD8+CD57+ T cells in acquired aplastic anemia. Trimming cost V 3 bases and J 5 bases, with 5 bases left between them. This CDR3 comprises 12 residues. CDR1 is SEHNR, CDR2 FQNEAQ, per germline (reference sequence). CDR3 and TCR beta VDJ profiling relied on a genomic DNA template. TCRdb independently ran MiXCR on the reads; one entry per CDR3 protein. The sample contains 150,000 to 200,000 distinct CDR3 sequences, roughly 64% of which appear only once. This clonotype appeared many times. The sequence was collected from a human donor with severe aplastic anemia or a healthy control (not recorded which). Sequencing input: sorted CD4+, CD8+, or CD8+CD57+ T cells (not recorded which) from PBMCs. This chain uses TRBV7-9 with TRBJ1-5; no definite D call. The chain's CDR3 is CASSFDDQPQHF. CDR3 in DNA: TGTGCCAGCAGCTTCGATGATCAGCCCCAGCATTTT.